Reported below is one TCR beta chain. This entry belongs to a study of blood T cell repertoires in COVID-19. Study details: The study drew acute and convalescent COVID-19 samples from the United States, Italy and Spain. The cDNA or gDNA used as material had been derived from T cells, B-cell-depleted T cells, or PBMCs.

Original processing methods: Reference gene primer amplification in the assay estimated nucleated cell counts. This table comes from immunoSEQ multiplex PCR, and its TCRdb copy is limited to in-frame clones, with some not included. The V and J calls and the clone size are those of that table, but D and trimming were determined from the DNA. Altogether 150,000 to 200,000 clones are present, around 85% being singletons, with the ten largest covering approximately 11%. This sequence originates from a woman aged 55-70 years with COVID-19, enrolled during active disease. What was sequenced was peripheral blood.

DNA of the CDR3: TGTGCCAGTAGTAAATTTTCAGGGATCCAGGGAATGGACGAGCAGTACTTC. It is translated as CASSKFSGIQGMDEQYF. V is TRBV19 and J is TRBJ2-7, with a weak D call TRBD1 (5 bases). The CDR3 sequence is 17 residues long. V was clipped by 4 bases and J by 5 bases, with 24 bases between them. Germline CDR1 reads LNHDA; CDR2 reads SQIVND (reference sequence).